This TCR beta chain came from a study of OX40 agonist ivuxolimab in advanced cancers. Study-level results: Among the nonresponders, some also had low normalized T-cell clonal expansion. Near-lowest levels of clonal expansion characterized partial responders at 0.1-3.0 mg/kg.

The CDR3 covers 14 residues. Germline CDR1 and CDR2: PRHDT and FYEKMQ (reference sequence). V was clipped by 3 bases and J by 1 base, with 9 bases between them. TCRdb's copy holds only in-frame clones and misses some; the assay was immunoSEQ multiplex PCR. The table lists fewer than 65,000 clones, around nine tenths of them singletons. Notes on this clone: The antigen is undetermined.

This TCR was recovered from an adult with an advanced solid tumor such as melanoma, head and neck, liver or kidney cancer. The chain is built from TRBV13 and TRBJ1-1; D unresolved. The input for sequencing was CD4+ or CD8+ T cells sorted from blood, taken in a trial of the OX40 agonist ivuxolimab. CDR3 DNA sequence: TGTGCCAGCAGCTTCGGACGGAAGAACACTGAAGCTTTCTTT. It encodes CASSFGRKNTEAFF.